This TCR beta chain is from a study of blood T cell repertoires in COVID-19. Across the whole study: Donors in the United States, Italy and Spain gave samples during acute or convalescent COVID-19. PBMCs, B-cell-depleted T cells, or T cells were the source of the cDNA or gDNA that made up the material.

Libraries were prepared by immunoSEQ multiplex PCR; TCRdb keeps only in-frame clonotypes and omits some of them. The sample contains about 83,000 clones, around 83% of which appear only once. The CDR3 consists of 12 residues. V gave up 6 bases and J gave up 4 bases; unmatched junction bases: 2. The J gene is TRBJ1-2, the V gene TRBV12-3 or TRBV12-4, with 7 bases aligning to TRBD1. The source of this sequence is a woman of 80 years or more in a cohort sampled during active or convalescent COVID-19. Input material: peripheral blood. CDR3 residues: CASRGDSYGYTF. CDR3 nucleotides: TGTGCCAGCAGGGGGGACAGCTATGGCTACACCTTC.